This entry describes one TCR beta chain. CDR1 and CDR2 (germline): KGHSH, LQKENI. The V and J ends lost 2 bases and 9 bases, in that order; junction bases with no gene match: 1. CDR3 size: 13 residues. The assay was immunoSEQ multiplex PCR, and TCRdb's table has in-frame clones only and misses some. The sample shows some 15,000 clones, about 68% of them seen only once. These data belong to a study of sequential checkpoint blockade in melanoma. Treatment described: randomized to nivolumab then ipilimumab (arm A) or the reverse (arm B). The sequencing here drew on CD8+ T cells sorted from blood (inferred from file names), taken from a patient given nivolumab and ipilimumab in sequence. V gene TRBV18 combines with J gene TRBJ2-1; 10 positions agree with TRBD1. This clonotype was obtained from a human donor with melanoma. The DNA of the CDR3 is TGTGCCAGCTCACCAGGGACAGGGGCTGAGCAGTTCTTC. It yields the protein CASSPGTGAEQFF.